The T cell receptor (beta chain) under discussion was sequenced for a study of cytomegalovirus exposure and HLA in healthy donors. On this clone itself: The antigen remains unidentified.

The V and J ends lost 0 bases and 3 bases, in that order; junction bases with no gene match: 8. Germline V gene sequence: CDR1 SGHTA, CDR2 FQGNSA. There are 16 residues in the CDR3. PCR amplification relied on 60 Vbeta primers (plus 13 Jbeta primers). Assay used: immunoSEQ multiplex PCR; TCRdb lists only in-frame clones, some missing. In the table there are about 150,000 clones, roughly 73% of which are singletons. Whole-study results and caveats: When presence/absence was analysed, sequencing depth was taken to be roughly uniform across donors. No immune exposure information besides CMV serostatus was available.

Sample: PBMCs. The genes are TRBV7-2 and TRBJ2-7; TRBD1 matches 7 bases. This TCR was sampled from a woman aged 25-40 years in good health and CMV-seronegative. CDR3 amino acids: CASSLAGDREIYEQYF. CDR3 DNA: TGTGCCAGCAGCTTAGCTGGGGACAGAGAGATCTACGAGCAGTACTTC.